A single sample gave rise to the 27 T cell receptor beta chains below, sequenced in a study of T cell responses to AZD1222 COVID-19 vaccine. Only in-frame clones appear in the TCRdb table, and some are missing; sequencing was by immunoSEQ multiplex PCR. This sample has more than 100,000 clones, with approximately 88% found just once. This material consisted of peripheral blood, taken on day 0 of AZD1222 vaccination. All receptors come from an adult in good health.

The DNA for the CDR3 is TGCAGTGCTAGTGGGAGCAGGGAAAAACTGTTTTTT. Translation gives CSASGSREKLFF. The chain combines TRBV20-1 with TRBJ1-4; D is undetermined. The CDR3 sequence is 12 residues long. Germline CDR1 DFQATT, CDR2 SNEGSKA (reference sequence). Trimming stripped 3 bases from V and 8 bases from J, with 10 bases between.

V usage is TRBV27 and J usage is TRBJ1-1, with no clear D. Germline V gene data show CDR1 as MNHEY and CDR2 as SMNVEV (reference sequence). V lost 1 base to trimming and J lost 1 base, with 4 bases between them. The CDR3 is 13 residues long. CDR3 coding DNA: TGTGCCAGCAGTTTATTTCGGAACACTGAAGCTTTCTTT. It specifies CASSLFRNTEAFF.

This clone was seen more than once but under ten times. The CDR3 nucleotides are TGTGCCAGCAGCTCCCTAATAAGCGATGAGGCTTTCTTT. Amino acids: CASSSLISDEAFF. The chain joins TRBV5-4 to TRBJ1-1; no definite D call. Germline CDR1 is SGHNT and CDR2 is YYREEE (reference sequence). This CDR3 spans 13 amino acids. Trimming removed 3 bases at V and 11 bases at J, with 17 bases between.

This sequence joins TRBV6-5 and TRBJ1-2; D ambiguous. V lost 0 bases and J 1 base, leaving 9 bases between the germline ends. Germline loops: CDR1 MNHEY, CDR2 SVGAGI. CDR3 length equals 15 residues. DNA of the CDR3: TGTGCCAGCAGTTACTCGGCAGGACTTAACTATGGCTACACCTTC. Translation: CASSYSAGLNYGYTF.

V gene TRBV29-1 combines with J gene TRBJ1-1; D gene unclear. Germline loops: CDR1 SQVTM, CDR2 ANQGSEA. With 2 bases removed from V and 2 bases from J, the gap between germline ends came to 9 bases. The CDR3 sequence is 13 residues long. The chain's CDR3 is CSVEYAGNTEAFF. In DNA form, the CDR3 reads TGCAGCGTTGAATATGCGGGAAACACTGAAGCTTTCTTT.

J is TRBJ2-1 and V is TRBV5-4; tentatively, D is TRBD2 (5 bases). V gave up 4 bases and J gave up 0 bases, with 5 bases separating them. CDR3 length: 13 residues. The germline CDR1 and CDR2 sequences are SGHNT and YYREEE (reference sequence). The DNA of the CDR3 is TGTGCCAGCAGCGGGAGCTCCTACAATGAGCAGTTCTTC. Protein sequence: CASSGSSYNEQFF. The entire variable domain, with the rest obtained from reference TRBV5-4 and TRBJ2-1, is as follows: ETGVTQSPTHLIKTRGQQVTLRCSSQSGHNTVSWYQQALGQGPQFIFQYYREEENGRGNFPPRFSGLQFPNYSSELNVNALELDDSALYLCASSGSSYNEQFFGPGTRLTVL.

The chain is built from TRBV7-2 and TRBJ2-1; TRBD2 aligns across 7 bases. Germline loops: CDR1 SGHTA, CDR2 FQGNSA. The CDR3 consists of 15 residues. The ends lost 5 bases at V and 4 bases at J; junction bases unmatched: 8. The CDR3 sequence is CASSLRPSGYNEQFF. DNA for the CDR3: TGTGCCAGCAGCCTCCGGCCTAGCGGTTACAATGAGCAGTTCTTC.

CDR3 nucleotide sequence: TGTGCCAGCAGCTATCAGGGAAATCAGCCCCAGCATTTT. Its translation: CASSYQGNQPQHF. This chain connects TRBV13 to TRBJ1-5; the D gene is possibly TRBD1 (5 bases). In germline, CDR1 is PRHDT, CDR2 FYEKMQ (reference sequence). The CDR3 extends over 13 amino acids. V gave up 4 bases and J gave up 4 bases, with 8 bases separating them.

This chain connects TRBV28 to TRBJ1-2, with TRBD1 as a possible D gene (5 bases). V was trimmed by 5 bases and J by 2 bases, leaving 9 bases between them. The CDR3 contains 13 residues. Germline V lookup: CDR1 MDHEN, CDR2 SYDVKM. In DNA form, the CDR3 reads TGTGCCAGCAGTCCTGGGGCAAACTATGGCTACACCTTC. Amino acid sequence: CASSPGANYGYTF.

This clone appeared a few times. This chain uses TRBV6-4 with TRBJ2-6; D unclear. The germline gives CDR1 MRHNA, CDR2 SNTAGT. The CDR3 length is 15 residues. V was cut by 6 bases and J by 1 base, with 10 bases left in between. The DNA for the CDR3 is TGTGCCAGCAGCGCAACATCATCTGGGGCCAACGTCCTGACTTTC. Amino acids: CASSATSSGANVLTF.

V gene TRBV6-2 or TRBV6-3 combines with J gene TRBJ1-4; D not resolved. V lost 2 bases to trimming and J lost 3 bases, with 10 bases between them. CDR3 size: 15 residues. Germline V gives CDR1 MNHEY, CDR2 SVGEGT. The CDR3 sequence: CASSYERVANEKLFF. CDR3 DNA sequence: TGTGCCAGCAGTTACGAAAGGGTTGCTAATGAAAAACTGTTTTTT.

This clone was detected a few times. J is TRBJ2-2 and V is TRBV11-3; D remains unclear. Germline values: CDR1 SGHNT, CDR2 YENEEA. The CDR3 is 13 residues long. Trimming took off 0 bases at V and 7 bases at J, with 6 bases between the two ends. CDR3: CASSLDFSGELFF. Here the CDR3 DNA reads TGTGCCAGCAGCTTAGATTTCAGCGGGGAGCTGTTTTTT. Full variable domain (rest looked up from reference TRBV11-3 and TRBJ2-2): EAGVVQSPRYKIIEKKQPVAFWCNPISGHNTLYWYLQNLGQGPELLIRYENEEAVDDSQLPKDRFSAERLKGVDSTLKIQPAELGDSAVYLCASSLDFSGELFFGEGSRLTVL.

This clone was picked up a small number of times. V is TRBV13 and J is TRBJ1-5, with D hard to call. This CDR3 spans 13 amino acids. From germline, CDR1 is PRHDT and CDR2 FYEKMQ (reference sequence). V lost 0 bases, J lost 7 bases, and 7 bases lay in between. CDR3 region: CASSLGVRQPQHF. As DNA, the CDR3 is TGTGCCAGCAGCTTAGGGGTTCGCCAGCCCCAGCATTTT.

The chain combines TRBV29-1 with TRBJ2-2; no clear D. CDR1 and CDR2 from the germline V gene are SQVTM and ANQGSEA. The CDR3 has 13 residues. Trimming took 4 bases from V and 6 from J, leaving 12 bases between them. This CDR3 reads CSVGPGPPGELFF. CDR3 in DNA: TGCAGCGTTGGACCCGGACCACCCGGGGAGCTGTTTTTT.

V is TRBV12-2 and J is TRBJ1-5; the D call TRBD1 from the table was never checked on the DNA. TRBV12-2 is a listed pseudogene. The CDR3 length is 19 residues. CDR3 sequence: CASRLHNREGRQAHQPQHF. The DNA for the CDR3 is TGTGCAAGTCGCTTACATAACAGGGAAGGGCGGCAGGCCCATCAGCCCCAGCATTTT.

The CDR3 nucleotides are TGTGCCAGCAGCTTAGTAAGCGGGAACACAGATACGCAGTATTTT. Its protein product is CASSLVSGNTDTQYF. The rearrangement joins TRBV7-9 to TRBJ2-3; the match to TRBD2 covers 7 bases. Germline-derived CDR1 and CDR2 are SEHNR and FQNEAQ (reference sequence). With V trimmed by 1 base and J by 2 bases, 3 bases remained unmatched. CDR3 length: 15 amino acids. Full variable domain (outside the CDR3, taken from reference TRBV7-9 and TRBJ2-3): DTGVSQNPRHKITKRGQNVTFRCDPISEHNRLYWYRQTLGQGPEFLTYFQNEAQLEKSRLLSDRFSAERPKGSFSTLEIQRTEQGDSAMYLCASSLVSGNTDTQYFGPGTRLTVL.

This rearrangement joins TRBV21-1 to TRBJ2-1; whether TRBD1, the table's D call, matches the DNA was not checked. TRBV21-1 is annotated as a pseudogene. This CDR3 spans 16 amino acids. CDR3 sequence: CASSRPGQGIHNEQFF. CDR3 bases: TGTGCCAGCAGCAGGCCGGGACAGGGCATTCACAATGAGCAGTTCTTC.

The gene calls are TRBV5-6 and TRBJ1-2; a weak D match, TRBD1 (6 bases). The CDR3 has 16 residues. The germline CDR1 and CDR2 sequences are SGHDT and YYEEEE. Trimming removed 2 bases at V and 7 bases at J, with 21 bases between. The CDR3: CASSLGGGPQRGGYTF. The CDR3 coding sequence is TGTGCCAGCAGCTTAGGGGGAGGGCCACAGCGGGGTGGCTACACCTTC. Complete variable domain (other parts from reference TRBV5-6 and TRBJ1-2): DAGVTQSPTHLIKTRGQQVTLRCSPKSGHDTVSWYQQALGQGPQFIFQYYEEEERQRGNFPDRFSGHQFPNYSSELNVNALLLGDSALYLCASSLGGGPQRGGYTFGSGTRLTVV.

This chain connects TRBV7-6 to TRBJ1-3; D uncertain. The V and J ends lost 0 bases and 0 bases respectively, with 12 bases between them. Germline CDR1 reads SGHVS; CDR2 reads FNYEAQ. The length of the CDR3 is 17 residues. This CDR3 reads CASSLAATPGSGNTIYF. The CDR3, as DNA: TGTGCCAGCAGCTTAGCGGCCACCCCGGGCTCTGGAAACACCATATATTTT. The full variable domain, its missing parts supplied by reference TRBV7-6 and TRBJ1-3, is GAGVSQSPRYKVTKRGQDVALRCDPISGHVSLYWYRQALGQGPEFLTYFNYEAQQDKSGLPNDRFSAERPEGSISTLTIQRTEQRDSAMYRCASSLAATPGSGNTIYFGEGSWLTVV.

V and J are TRBV4-1 and TRBJ2-7, with 7 bases identical to TRBD1. V trimming: 1 base; J trimming: 0 bases; junction bases outside the gene matches: 6. Germline CDR1 reads MGHRA; CDR2 reads YSYEKL. The CDR3 is made up of 16 amino acids. CDR3 sequence: CASSQGWTGGSYEQYF. The CDR3 DNA reads as TGCGCCAGCAGCCAAGGGTGGACAGGTGGCTCCTACGAGCAGTACTTC.

This rearrangement joins TRBV5-5 to TRBJ2-7; possibly TRBD1 for D (6 bases). Trimming left V 7 bases short and J 1 base short, with 12 bases between. CDR1 is SGHKS, CDR2 YYEKEE, per germline (reference sequence). This CDR3 is 13 amino acids long. The CDR3 region has the DNA TGTGCCAGCGGCCGACAGGATTCCTACGAGCAGTACTTC. Amino acid sequence: CASGRQDSYEQYF.

The chain uses TRBV27 and TRBJ1-5, with D perhaps matching TRBD1 (6 bases). V was trimmed by 5 bases and J by 5 bases, leaving 13 bases between them. CDR1 and CDR2 (germline): MNHEY, SMNVEV (reference sequence). CDR3 size: 14 residues. The CDR3 DNA is TGTGCCAGCAGTACACAGGGTACTCATCAGCCCCAGCATTTT. Amino acid sequence: CASSTQGTHQPQHF.

This chain joins TRBV5-6 and TRBJ2-2; TRBD2 might be the D (6 bases). Looked up from germline, CDR1 is SGHDT and CDR2 is YYEEEE. Trimming removed 2 bases from V and 5 bases from J, with 7 bases in between. This CDR3 has 13 residues. The CDR3 coding sequence is TGTGCCAGCAGCTTCGGGAGAACCGGGGAGCTGTTTTTT. Protein: CASSFGRTGELFF.

The chain couples TRBV6-5 to TRBJ1-2; possibly TRBD1 for D (5 bases). The CDR3 length is 14 residues. Germline CDR1 reads MNHEY; CDR2 reads SVGAGI. V lost 1 base and J lost 6, with 12 bases in between. CDR3 residues: CASSYWDGGDGYTF. The DNA of the CDR3 is TGTGCCAGCAGTTACTGGGACGGGGGGGATGGCTACACCTTC.

The rearrangement joins TRBV7-9 to TRBJ2-1; the D gene could be TRBD1 or TRBD2 (6 bases each). Looked up from germline, CDR1 is SEHNR and CDR2 is FQNEAQ (reference sequence). Trimming removed 2 bases at V and 9 bases at J, with 14 bases between. This CDR3 spans 14 amino acids. CDR3 region: CASSLTGGRREQFF. The CDR3 bases are TGTGCCAGCAGCTTAACCGGGGGCAGACGTGAGCAGTTCTTC.

Of note for this clone: Other nucleotide sequences in the sample specify the same CDR3. The chain uses TRBV19 and TRBJ1-1; tentative D call: TRBD1 (5 bases). Germline CDR1 is LNHDA and CDR2 is SQIVND (reference sequence). Trimming pared 2 bases from V and 3 bases from J, leaving 7 bases between. The CDR3 totals 13 residues. Written as DNA, the CDR3 is TGTGCCAGTAGTATATCCAGGGACACTGAAGCTTTCTTT. It codes for CASSISRDTEAFF.

The chain uses TRBV5-1 and TRBJ1-1, with D maybe TRBD1 (5 bases). The CDR3 is 15 amino acids. V shed 0 bases and J shed 6 bases, with 15 bases lying between them. Germline V gene data show CDR1 as SGHRS and CDR2 as YFSETQ. This CDR3 reads CASSLEGTGGAEAFF. The CDR3 nucleotides are TGCGCCAGCAGCTTGGAGGGCACAGGTGGGGCTGAAGCTTTCTTT.